Shown below are 7 T cell receptor beta chains from a single sample sequenced in a study of T cell changes during pregnancy in multiple sclerosis. TCRdb keeps only in-frame clones here, not all; method: immunoSEQ multiplex PCR. The sample contains tens of thousands of clones, around nine tenths of which appear only once. The source material was peripheral blood, sampled before pregnancy. The receptors were sampled from a female donor with multiple sclerosis, enrolled in a pregnancy study.

The chain links TRBV2 to TRBJ2-1; 9 positions match TRBD2. The CDR3 covers 16 residues. J lost 8 bases, V lost 2 bases, and 10 bases had no gene match. Germline CDR1 and CDR2: SNHLY and FYNNEI. The CDR3 loop is CASSEISGTSFHEQFF. CDR3 nucleotide sequence: TGTGCCAGCAGTGAAATTTCCGGGACTAGCTTCCATGAGCAGTTCTTC.

The rearrangement joins TRBV6-5 to TRBJ1-6; D might be TRBD1 (5 bases). The CDR3 has 15 residues. In germline, CDR1 is MNHEY, CDR2 SVGAGI. V lost 4 bases to trimming and J lost 5 bases, with 12 bases between them. CDR3 sequence (DNA): TGTGCCAGCAGTTTTGACAGCCCAAATAATTCACCCCTCCACTTT. Translating it yields CASSFDSPNNSPLHF.

V gene TRBV6-5 combines with J gene TRBJ1-2; 10 nucleotides align to TRBD1. The CDR3 totals 14 residues. Germline V CDR1 and CDR2: MNHEY, SVGAGI. The V gene end was trimmed by 5 bases and the J gene end by 7 bases; junction bases not matched to a gene: 7. CDR3 in amino acids: CASSTDRGRGGYTF. The CDR3 DNA reads TGTGCCAGCAGTACCGACAGGGGGCGAGGTGGCTACACCTTC.

V is TRBV19 and J is TRBJ2-5; 9 bases fit TRBD2. Germline lookup yields CDR1 LNHDA and CDR2 SQIVND (reference sequence). The V gene end was trimmed by 7 bases and the J gene end by 4 bases; junction bases not matched to a gene: 4. CDR3 size: 13 residues. In DNA, the CDR3 is TGTGCCAGTAAGCGGGGGGCCGGAGAGACCCAGTACTTC. Its translation: CASKRGAGETQYF.

The rearrangement joins TRBV6-5 to TRBJ1-2; no definite D call. The CDR3 covers 13 residues. Germline lookup yields CDR1 MNHEY and CDR2 SVGAGI. Deletions cut 3 bases from V and 2 bases from J, with 7 bases between. The CDR3 region has the DNA TGTGCCAGCAGTTATGCGGCAAACTATGGCTACACCTTC. It codes for CASSYAANYGYTF.

This clone occurred once. This chain uses TRBV19 with TRBJ1-5, with unresolved D. V was cut by 8 bases and J by 2 bases, with 10 bases left in between. CDR1 is LNHDA, CDR2 SQIVND, per germline (reference sequence). The CDR3 spans 13 residues. The CDR3 nucleotides read TGTGCCAGTGGCTGGGCCGGCAATCAGCCCCAGCATTTT. Protein: CASGWAGNQPQHF.

This clone was picked up a small number of times. CDR3 nucleotides: TGTGCCAGCAGCCACGATGAGACAGTCCAGCCCCAGCATTTT. This encodes CASSHDETVQPQHF. The chain has TRBV7-2 and TRBJ1-5; the D gene is possibly TRBD1 (5 bases). This CDR3 comprises 14 residues. The V gene lost 5 bases and the J gene lost 7 bases, with 15 bases spanning the gap. Germline V gene data show CDR1 as SGHTA and CDR2 as FQGNSA.